This entry lists 23 T cell receptor beta chains sequenced from one sample in a study of OX40 agonist ivuxolimab in advanced cancers. The data were produced by immunoSEQ multiplex PCR, yet TCRdb's version contains in-frame clones alone and is incomplete. Here the sample spans about 150,000 clones, just over 90% being singletons. This specimen consisted of CD4+ or CD8+ T cells sorted from blood, obtained in a trial of the OX40 agonist ivuxolimab. Receptor source: an adult with an advanced solid tumor such as melanoma, head and neck, liver or kidney cancer.

V usage is TRBV11-2 and J usage is TRBJ2-1, with 12 bases that match TRBD2. This CDR3 region has 15 residues. Germline V lookup: CDR1 SGHAT, CDR2 FQNNGV. Trimming at V came to 5 bases and at J to 4 bases, leaving 3 bases not matched to a gene. The DNA of the CDR3 is TGTGCCAGCAGCACGGGGACTAGCGGGTACAATGAGCAGTTCTTC. Translated, it gives CASSTGTSGYNEQFF.

The chain couples TRBV11-2 to TRBJ2-2; D may be TRBD1 (6 bases). V was shortened by 7 bases and J by 5 bases, with 14 bases between the two germline ends. The CDR3 is 14 residues long. In germline, CDR1 is SGHAT, CDR2 FQNNGV. CDR3 amino acids: CASTMVRGTGELFF. CDR3 DNA sequence: TGTGCCAGCACCATGGTGAGGGGGACCGGGGAGCTGTTTTTT. Drawing the rest from reference TRBV11-2 and TRBJ2-2, the complete variable domain is EAGVAQSPRYKIIEKRQSVAFWCNPISGHATLYWYQQILGQGPKLLIQFQNNGVVDDSQLPKDRFSAERLKGVDSTLKIQPAKLEDSAVYLCASTMVRGTGELFFGEGSRLTVL.

The chain links TRBV11-2 to TRBJ2-7; D gene unclear. The CDR3 covers 14 residues. Trimming pared 1 base from V and 0 bases from J, leaving 7 bases between. The V gene's germline CDR1 is SGHAT and CDR2 FQNNGV. CDR3 protein: CASSLGFTSYEQYF. CDR3 sequence (DNA): TGTGCCAGCAGCTTAGGGTTTACCTCCTACGAGCAGTACTTC.

V is TRBV6-5 and J is TRBJ2-7, with D tentatively TRBD2 (5 bases). V was trimmed by 0 bases and J by 5 bases, leaving 14 bases between them. The CDR3 has 15 amino acids. CDR1 MNHEY and CDR2 SVGAGI come from the germline V gene. Here the CDR3 reads CASSYSILRVDEQYF. The DNA of the CDR3 is TGTGCCAGCAGTTACTCGATTTTGAGGGTGGACGAGCAGTACTTC.

J is TRBJ1-1 and V is TRBV28, with TRBD1 identical over 7 bases. CDR1 is MDHEN, CDR2 SYDVKM, per germline. The trim removed 6 bases at V and 5 bases at J, leaving 12 bases unmatched. The CDR3 totals 15 residues. The CDR3 loop reads CASSLNVGGITEAFF. In DNA, the CDR3 is TGTGCCAGCAGCCTAAATGTAGGGGGCATTACTGAAGCTTTCTTT. Drawing the rest from reference TRBV28 and TRBJ1-1, the complete variable domain is DVKVTQSSRYLVKRTGEKVFLECVQDMDHENMFWYRQDPGLGLRLIYFSYDVKMKEKGDIPEGYSVSREKKERFSLILESASTNQTSMYLCASSLNVGGITEAFFGQGTRLTVV.

This chain links TRBV5-1 with TRBJ2-7; 7 bases are a match to TRBD1. Unmatched junction bases numbered 10, after V lost 4 bases and J lost 3 bases. The CDR3 totals 15 residues. The germline V gene has CDR1 SGHRS and CDR2 YFSETQ. The CDR3 here is CASSDPQGGFYEQYF. The CDR3 DNA is TGCGCCAGCAGCGATCCCCAAGGGGGCTTCTACGAGCAGTACTTC. Complete variable domain (other parts from reference TRBV5-1 and TRBJ2-7): KAGVTQTPRYLIKTRGQQVTLSCSPISGHRSVSWYQQTPGQGLQFLFEYFSETQRNKGNFPGRFSGRQFSNSRSEMNVSTLELGDSALYLCASSDPQGGFYEQYFGPGTRLTVT.

V and J are TRBV27 and TRBJ1-3; no firm D call. The germline V gene has CDR1 MNHEY and CDR2 SMNVEV (reference sequence). CDR3 length: 15 residues. V lost 6 bases and J 0 bases, leaving 12 bases between the germline ends. This chain's CDR3 is CASSLRASSGNTIYF. The CDR3, as DNA: TGTGCCAGCAGCCTACGCGCCAGCTCTGGAAACACCATATATTTT.

This sequence joins TRBV10-2 and TRBJ2-3; D possibly matches TRBD1 or TRBD2 (5 bases each). Germline CDR1 reads WSHSY; CDR2 reads SAAADI. Trimming stripped 6 bases from V and 2 bases from J, with 9 bases between. The CDR3 is made up of 13 amino acids. CDR3 sequence reads: CASRTGPTDTQYF. The CDR3 DNA sequence: TGCGCCAGCAGAACGGGACCCACAGATACGCAGTATTTT.

V gene TRBV6-4 combines with J gene TRBJ1-1, with D hard to call. Trimming took off 5 bases at V and 0 bases at J, with 7 bases between the two ends. There are 13 residues in the CDR3. The V gene's germline CDR1 is MRHNA and CDR2 SNTAGT. The CDR3 coding sequence is TGTGCCAGCAGTCGGGAGATGAACACTGAAGCTTTCTTT. Its protein product is CASSREMNTEAFF.

The V and J genes are TRBV19 and TRBJ1-4; 12 bases map to TRBD1. After removal of 6 bases from V and 7 bases from J, the junction contained 12 bases not matched to a gene. This CDR3 is 17 amino acids long. Germline values: CDR1 LNHDA, CDR2 SQIVND (reference sequence). This chain's CDR3 is CASRSPGTGGAGEKLFF. As DNA, the CDR3 is TGTGCCAGTAGGAGTCCCGGGACAGGGGGCGCGGGTGAAAAACTGTTTTTT.

The rearrangement joins TRBV6-1 to TRBJ1-3, with 8 bases that match TRBD1. The CDR3 is 15 amino acids. Germline CDR1 and CDR2: MNHNS and SASEGT. V gave up 7 bases and J gave up 0 bases; unmatched junction bases: 5. CDR3 region: CASNLGQDSGNTIYF. The DNA of the CDR3 is TGTGCCAGCAACCTGGGACAGGACTCTGGAAACACCATATATTTT.

A note on this clone: The germline gene is not matched at one end of the junction; a read error may be the cause. V usage is TRBV28 and J usage is TRBJ2-1, with 10 bases that match TRBD2. Per germline, CDR1 MDHEN and CDR2 SYDVKM. The CDR3 consists of 14 residues. The CDR3 DNA reads as TGTGCTAGCAGGTTAGCGGGAGGCTACAATGAGCAGTTCTTC. The encoded protein is CASRLAGGYNEQFF. Drawing the rest from reference TRBV28 and TRBJ2-1, the complete variable domain is DVKVTQSSRYLVKRTGEKVFLECVQDMDHENMFWYRQDPGLGLRLIYFSYDVKMKEKGDIPEGYSVSREKKERFSLILESASTNQTSMYLCASRLAGGYNEQFFGPGTRLTVL.

The V call is TRBV19, the J call TRBJ1-5, with 9 positions matching TRBD1. V lost 4 bases and J lost 6; bases outside the gene matches: 1. Germline CDR1 is LNHDA and CDR2 is SQIVND (reference sequence). This CDR3 region has 13 residues. In DNA, the CDR3 is TGTGCCAGTAGTAGGACAGGGGTTCAGCCCCAGCATTTT. It is translated as CASSRTGVQPQHF.

The chain combines TRBV11-2 with TRBJ2-2, with D possibly being TRBD1 (6 bases). CDR1 SGHAT and CDR2 FQNNGV come from the germline V gene. The V and J ends lost 5 bases and 4 bases respectively, with 11 bases between them. The CDR3 is 14 residues long. The CDR3, as DNA: TGTGCCAGCAGCGCCCGGACAGCCACCGGGGAGCTGTTTTTT. It is translated as CASSARTATGELFF.

The rearrangement joins TRBV4-2 to TRBJ2-1, with 10 bases that match TRBD2. This CDR3 has 17 residues. Germline V gene lookup returns CDR1 LGHNA and CDR2 YNFKEQ. V gave up 4 bases and J gave up 6 bases; unmatched junction bases: 12. The CDR3 DNA sequence: TGTGCCAGCAGCCCTCCCATCGCTAGCGGGAGAGGCAATGAGCAGTTCTTC. Translation gives CASSPPIASGRGNEQFF.

This clone was seen a single time. The chain combines TRBV28 with TRBJ1-1; D remains ambiguous. V was clipped by 4 bases and J by 4 bases, with 16 bases between them. CDR1 MDHEN and CDR2 SYDVKM come from the germline V gene. This CDR3 is built from 15 residues. Here the CDR3 DNA reads TGTGCCAGCAGTTCAGCTACCTCCCAGCTCACTGAAGCTTTCTTT. Translated: CASSSATSQLTEAFF.

The chain carries TRBV7-2 and TRBJ2-2; D gene ambiguous. In germline, CDR1 is SGHTA, CDR2 FQGNSA. The CDR3 is made up of 16 amino acids. Deletions cut 0 bases from V and 0 bases from J, with 8 bases between. The CDR3 here is CASSLAYTANTGELFF. The CDR3 coding sequence is TGTGCCAGCAGCTTAGCTTACACCGCGAACACCGGGGAGCTGTTTTTT. The whole variable domain, filled in from reference TRBV7-2 and TRBJ2-2, reads GAGVSQSPSNKVTEKGKDVELRCDPISGHTALYWYRQSLGQGLEFLIYFQGNSAPDKSGLPSDRFSAERTGGSVSTLTIQRTQQEDSAVYLCASSLAYTANTGELFFGEGSRLTVL.

V and J are TRBV7-9 and TRBJ1-1; D not certain. The CDR3 extends over 14 amino acids. The V gene's germline CDR1 is SEHNR and CDR2 FQNEAQ (reference sequence). Trimming cost V 3 bases and J 5 bases, with 13 bases left between them. The CDR3 region is CASSFLTTGTEAFF. The CDR3 nucleotides are TGTGCCAGCAGCTTTTTGACGACCGGGACTGAAGCTTTCTTT. Supplemented by reference TRBV7-9 and TRBJ1-1, the full variable domain reads DTGVSQNPRHKITKRGQNVTFRCDPISEHNRLYWYRQTLGQGPEFLTYFQNEAQLEKSRLLSDRFSAERPKGSFSTLEIQRTEQGDSAMYLCASSFLTTGTEAFFGQGTRLTVV.

The chain uses TRBV4-1 and TRBJ2-7; no reliable D call. Germline V gene data show CDR1 as MGHRA and CDR2 as YSYEKL. CDR3 size: 16 residues. V lost 4 bases and J lost 2, with 18 bases in between. This chain's CDR3 is CASSLSSTGPPYEQYF. CDR3 coding DNA: TGCGCCAGCAGCCTATCCTCCACCGGGCCGCCCTACGAGCAGTACTTC.

The chain combines TRBV28 with TRBJ2-1, with 10 positions matching TRBD2. J lost 6 bases, V lost 7 bases, and 6 bases had no gene match. This CDR3 has 14 residues. Germline V gene sequence: CDR1 MDHEN, CDR2 SYDVKM. The CDR3 nucleotides read TGTGCCAGCACCCTAGCGGGAGTTATCAATGAGCAGTTCTTC. Protein: CASTLAGVINEQFF.

The chain is built from TRBV9 and TRBJ2-3; D not resolved. Germline assignment: CDR1 SGDLS and CDR2 YYNGEE. V lost 4 bases to trimming and J lost 5 bases, with 14 bases between them. This CDR3 has 14 residues. DNA for the CDR3: TGTGCCAGCAGCCTTATCCTCACGGGAGATACGCAGTATTTT. This gives the protein CASSLILTGDTQYF.

The chain joins TRBV11-3 to TRBJ1-1; 8 positions agree with TRBD1. Trimming at V came to 5 bases and at J to 5 bases, leaving 7 bases not matched to a gene. Germline CDR1 is SGHNT and CDR2 is YENEEA. The CDR3 runs to 14 residues. The CDR3 is CASSAQGAGTEAFF. CDR3 nucleotide sequence: TGTGCCAGCAGCGCCCAGGGGGCGGGGACTGAAGCTTTCTTT.

The V call is TRBV5-1, the J call TRBJ2-3; D is unresolved. Germline-derived CDR1 and CDR2 are SGHRS and YFSETQ. The CDR3 extends over 15 amino acids. The V and J ends lost 0 bases and 1 base respectively, with 9 bases between them. CDR3 bases: TGCGCCAGCAGCTTGGATAGAAGGGGCACAGATACGCAGTATTTT. This encodes CASSLDRRGTDTQYF.